What follows are 21 T cell receptor beta chains derived from one specimen sequenced in a study of neurological immune-mediated disorders. Using its own MiXCR run on the 5' RACE reads, TCRdb lists one record per CDR3 protein. The sample holds fewer than 25,000 distinct CDR3 sequences, approximately 13% seen once. What was sequenced was PBMCs. The origin of the receptors is a woman aged 60 to 75 with HTLV-1-associated myelopathy (HAM/TSP).

This clonotype appeared many times. The gene calls are TRBV20-1 and TRBJ2-1; D might be TRBD2 (5 bases). CDR3 length: 12 residues. Germline CDR1 DFQATT, CDR2 SNEGSKA (reference sequence). V gave up 4 bases and J gave up 6 bases, with 10 bases separating them. CDR3 in DNA: TGCAGTGCTAAGTTGAGGGCCAATGAGCAGTTCTTC. Its protein is CSAKLRANEQFF.

Many counts were recorded for this clonotype. The chain combines TRBV20-1 with TRBJ2-2, with D hard to call. CDR1 and CDR2 from the germline V gene are DFQATT and SNEGSKA (reference sequence). CDR3 length: 12 amino acids. Trimming cost V 0 bases and J 6 bases, with 5 bases left between them. The CDR3 sequence: CSAREGPGELFF. CDR3 sequence (DNA): TGCAGTGCTAGAGAAGGGCCCGGGGAGCTGTTTTTT.

This clonotype appeared many times. CDR3 coding DNA: TGTGCCAGCAGTGAATACGTAACTGTCGATACGCAGTATTTT. Protein product: CASSEYVTVDTQYF. The J gene is TRBJ2-3, the V gene TRBV25-1; unclear D gene. The CDR3 sequence is 14 residues long. Germline values: CDR1 MGHDK, CDR2 SYGVNS. V was clipped by 0 bases and J by 6 bases, with 10 bases between them.

Ten or more counts support this clonotype. The chain carries TRBV20-1 and TRBJ2-7; the D gene is possibly TRBD2 (6 bases). CDR3 length: 13 residues. Trimming pared 5 bases from V and 3 bases from J, leaving 14 bases between. Germline CDR1 and CDR2: DFQATT and SNEGSKA (reference sequence). CDR3 in amino acids: CSAGGSGHYEQYF. The CDR3 DNA sequence: TGCAGTGCTGGGGGTAGCGGCCACTACGAGCAGTACTTC.

This clonotype was seen ten or more times. The junction does not match germline at one end; this may be a read error. This chain joins TRBV20-1 and TRBJ2-5; perhaps TRBD2 as D (6 bases). The CDR3 loop spans 15 amino acids. Germline-derived CDR1 and CDR2 are DFQATT and SNEGSKA (reference sequence). The CDR3 DNA sequence: TGCAGTGCTAGAGATAGTCGGAGCGGAGGGGAGAGCCAGTACTTC. Translating it yields CSARDSRSGGESQYF.

This rearrangement joins TRBV4-2 to TRBJ2-2; unclear D gene. Trimming took 7 bases from V and 1 from J, leaving 10 bases between them. The CDR3 runs to 14 residues. Per the germline V gene, CDR1 is LGHNA and CDR2 is YNFKEQ. CDR3 residues: CASNQEGNTGELFF. As DNA, the CDR3 is TGTGCCAGCAACCAGGAAGGGAACACCGGGGAGCTGTTTTTT.

This clonotype was counted many times. This rearrangement joins TRBV30 to TRBJ1-5; TRBD1 is a possible D gene (5 bases). CDR1 and CDR2 (germline): GTSNPN, SVGIG (reference sequence). V gave up 0 bases and J gave up 6 bases, with 12 bases separating them. The CDR3 is 14 amino acids. CDR3 coding DNA: TGTGCCTGGAGTGTGGGAGGGGCGGGTCAGCCCCAGCATTTT. As protein: CAWSVGGAGQPQHF.

The table lists this clonotype with many counts. V usage is TRBV5-1 and J usage is TRBJ1-1; D is perhaps TRBD1 (5 bases). V dropped 0 bases and J dropped 4 bases, with 7 bases sitting between them. The germline V gene encodes CDR1 SGHRS and CDR2 YFSETQ. The CDR3 loop spans 13 amino acids. The DNA for the CDR3 is TGCGCCAGCAGCTTGGGCGGGGGCACTGAAGCTTTCTTT. This encodes CASSLGGGTEAFF.

This rearrangement joins TRBV7-2 to TRBJ2-2, with D possibly being TRBD1 (5 bases). Germline CDR1 SGHTA, CDR2 FQGNSA. V dropped 2 bases and J dropped 7 bases, with 17 bases sitting between them. The CDR3 runs 16 residues. CDR3 region: CASSLRGTQAIGELFF. As DNA, the CDR3 is TGTGCCAGCAGCTTAAGGGGAACCCAGGCGATCGGGGAGCTGTTTTTT.

This clonotype was seen at least ten times. The chain is built from TRBV6-2 or TRBV6-3 and TRBJ2-3; D is tentatively TRBD1 or TRBD2 (6 bases each). CDR3 size: 15 residues. Germline V lookup: CDR1 MNHEY, CDR2 SVGEGT. The V end was cut by 6 bases, the J end by 2 bases, with 15 bases between. The CDR3 sequence: CASSSSRGHTDTQYF. CDR3 in DNA: TGTGCCAGCAGCTCATCCCGGGGGCACACAGATACGCAGTATTTT.

The chain uses TRBV12-3 or TRBV12-4 and TRBJ1-2; the D is unclear. The CDR3 spans 14 residues. V was shortened by 5 bases and J by 0 bases, with 10 bases between the two germline ends. As DNA, the CDR3 is TGTGCCAGCAGTCCAGGTCCGGCTAACTATGGCTACACCTTC. This gives the protein CASSPGPANYGYTF.

This clonotype was seen many times. The chain carries TRBV5-1 and TRBJ2-7; D not resolved. The V end was cut by 0 bases, the J end by 0 bases, with 7 bases between. The CDR3 runs to 14 residues. The germline V gene has CDR1 SGHRS and CDR2 YFSETQ. The CDR3 nucleotides are TGCGCCAGCAGCTTGGGGCTTGGCTCCTACGAGCAGTACTTC. The encoded protein is CASSLGLGSYEQYF.

This clonotype was recorded many times. The V call is TRBV6-5, the J call TRBJ2-1; 8 bases line up with TRBD1. The V gene's germline CDR1 is MNHEY and CDR2 SVGAGI. V lost 2 bases, J lost 6 bases, and 6 bases stayed unmatched. This CDR3 is built from 15 residues. CDR3 residues: CASSYPGQGANEQFF. The CDR3 DNA is TGTGCCAGCAGTTACCCTGGACAGGGAGCCAATGAGCAGTTCTTC.

This clonotype was counted many times. The chain uses TRBV3-1 and TRBJ1-1, with D tentatively TRBD1 (6 bases). The CDR3 length is 17 residues. The V gene's germline CDR1 is LGHDT and CDR2 YNNKEL (reference sequence). Trimming removed 3 bases from V and 1 base from J, with 18 bases in between. The CDR3 here is CASSHRGAGVQNTEAFF. As DNA, the CDR3 is TGTGCCAGCAGCCATCGGGGGGCGGGTGTACAGAACACTGAAGCTTTCTTT.

This clonotype was picked up many times. The chain uses TRBV15 and TRBJ1-5, with 9 positions matching TRBD1. V gave up 3 bases and J gave up 3 bases; unmatched junction bases: 3. Germline V lookup: CDR1 LNHNV, CDR2 YYDKDF (reference sequence). The CDR3 is 15 residues long. The chain's CDR3 is CATSRDRGLNQPQHF. The CDR3 DNA reads as TGTGCCACCAGCAGGGACAGGGGACTCAATCAGCCCCAGCATTTT.

This clonotype is medium-sized within its sample. The chain employs TRBV7-9 and TRBJ1-1; 9 bases are shared with TRBD1. Germline loops: CDR1 SEHNR, CDR2 FQNEAQ (reference sequence). This CDR3 region has 17 residues. Trimming took 5 bases from V and 1 from J; bases not matched to a gene: 11. CDR3 nucleotide sequence: TGTGCCAGCAGCGAATTACCGGGACAGGGAAAGAACACTGAAGCTTTCTTT. It yields the protein CASSELPGQGKNTEAFF.

This clonotype came up many times. The chain joins TRBV18 to TRBJ2-2; D is unresolved. The CDR3 sequence is 14 residues long. V was cut by 4 bases and J by 0 bases, with 6 bases left in between. The germline V gene has CDR1 KGHSH and CDR2 LQKENI. CDR3 protein: CASSRGSNTGELFF. The DNA for the CDR3 is TGTGCCAGCTCACGCGGCTCGAACACCGGGGAGCTGTTTTTT.

J is TRBJ1-5 and V is TRBV7-9; a possible D gene is TRBD1 (5 bases). The CDR3 is made up of 15 amino acids. V was cut by 2 bases and J by 1 base, with 9 bases left in between. The germline V gene has CDR1 SEHNR and CDR2 FQNEAQ (reference sequence). In DNA form, the CDR3 reads TGTGCCAGCAGCTTATGGGAGGGGAGCAATCAGCCCCAGCATTTT. Translating gives CASSLWEGSNQPQHF.

This clonotype was recorded at least ten times. The chain carries TRBV5-1 and TRBJ2-7; TRBD1 might be the D (5 bases). Trimming cost V 0 bases and J 0 bases, with 10 bases left between them. This CDR3 has 15 residues. Germline lookup yields CDR1 SGHRS and CDR2 YFSETQ. The CDR3 loop is CASSLGQWDSYEQYF. The CDR3 DNA follows: TGCGCCAGCAGCTTGGGACAGTGGGACTCCTACGAGCAGTACTTC.

The sample holds many counts of this clonotype. J is TRBJ2-5 and V is TRBV6-1; D is unresolved. The CDR3 totals 15 residues. Germline V gene sequence: CDR1 MNHNS, CDR2 SASEGT. Trimming cost V 3 bases and J 1 base, with 12 bases left between them. CDR3 coding DNA: TGTGCCAGCAGTGAGGGGTGGGGTATCCAAGAGACCCAGTACTTC. This encodes CASSEGWGIQETQYF.

This clonotype was seen many times. The chain combines TRBV6-4 with TRBJ2-6; D gene uncertain. The germline V gene encodes CDR1 MRHNA and CDR2 SNTAGT. V lost 6 bases to trimming and J lost 2 bases, with 8 bases between them. The CDR3 is made up of 14 amino acids. The CDR3 protein is CASSYRAGANVLTF. In DNA form, the CDR3 reads TGTGCCAGCAGCTACAGAGCTGGGGCCAACGTCCTGACTTTC.